This T cell receptor (beta chain) derives from a study of T-cell memory formation after mild COVID-19. Study background: Each donor largely had its own TCR clusters.

A 5'RACE reaction primed in the constant segment made cDNA libraries of TCR alpha and TCR beta, and these carried sample barcodes and UMIs. From the 5' RACE reads, TCRdb called clonotypes with MiXCR, one entry per CDR3 protein. The table lists tens of thousands of distinct CDR3 sequences, around 14% of them singletons, with 30% to 35% in the top ten. This CDR3 has 15 amino acids. V was trimmed by 0 bases and J by 5 bases, leaving 14 bases between them. The germline V gene has CDR1 SGDLS and CDR2 YYNGEE. This TCR was recovered from an adult woman who had mild COVID-19 (a few samples of this study predate the infection). Cell type and time point are not known. The genes are TRBV9 and TRBJ1-1; D might be TRBD1 (5 bases). Material: PBMCs or a T cell subset sorted from them (not recorded which). CDR3 bases: TGTGCCAGCAGCGTAGGAGGCGCCTGGGGGACTGAAGCTTTCTTT. This gives the protein CASSVGGAWGTEAFF.